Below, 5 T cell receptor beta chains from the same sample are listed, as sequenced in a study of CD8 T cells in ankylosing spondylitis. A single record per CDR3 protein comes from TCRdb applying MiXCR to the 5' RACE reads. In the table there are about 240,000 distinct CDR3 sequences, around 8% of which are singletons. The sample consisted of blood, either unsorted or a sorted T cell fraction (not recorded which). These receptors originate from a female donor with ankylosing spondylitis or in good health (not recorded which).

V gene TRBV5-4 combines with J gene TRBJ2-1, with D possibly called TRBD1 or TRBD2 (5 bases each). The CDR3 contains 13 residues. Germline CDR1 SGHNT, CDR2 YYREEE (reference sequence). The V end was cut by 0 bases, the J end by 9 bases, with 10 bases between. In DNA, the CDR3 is TGTGCCAGCAGCTTGGGGGGGTCCGGTGAGCAGTTCTTC. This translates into CASSLGGSGEQFF. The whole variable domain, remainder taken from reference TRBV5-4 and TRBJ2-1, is ETGVTQSPTHLIKTRGQQVTLRCSSQSGHNTVSWYQQALGQGPQFIFQYYREEENGRGNFPPRFSGLQFPNYSSELNVNALELDDSALYLCASSLGGSGEQFFGPGTRLTVL.

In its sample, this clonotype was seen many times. CDR3 nucleotide sequence: TGCAGTGCTCAGACAGGGGCGATGGAAAACATTCAGTACTTC. Translated: CSAQTGAMENIQYF. The V call is TRBV20-1, the J call TRBJ2-4, with TRBD1 matching 8 bases. The germline V gene encodes CDR1 DFQATT and CDR2 SNEGSKA (reference sequence). V shed 5 bases, J shed 5 bases, and the junction held 8 bases outside the gene matches. The CDR3 covers 14 residues.

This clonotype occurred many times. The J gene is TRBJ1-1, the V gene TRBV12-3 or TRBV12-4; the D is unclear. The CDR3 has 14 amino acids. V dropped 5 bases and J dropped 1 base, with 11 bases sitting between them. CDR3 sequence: CASSRTTRNTEAFF. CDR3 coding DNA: TGTGCCAGCAGTCGCACCACAAGGAACACTGAAGCTTTCTTT.

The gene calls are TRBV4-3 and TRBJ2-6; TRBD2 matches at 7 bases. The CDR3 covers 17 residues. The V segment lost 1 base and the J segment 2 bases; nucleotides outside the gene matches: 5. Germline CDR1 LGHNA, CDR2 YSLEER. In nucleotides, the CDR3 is TGCGCCAGCAGCCAAGGAGCGGGGCATACTGGGGCCAACGTCCTGACTTTC. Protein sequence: CASSQGAGHTGANVLTF.

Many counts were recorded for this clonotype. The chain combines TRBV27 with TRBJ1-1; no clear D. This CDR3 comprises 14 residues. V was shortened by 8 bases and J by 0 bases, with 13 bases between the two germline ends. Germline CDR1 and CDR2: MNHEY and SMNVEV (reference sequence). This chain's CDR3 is CASPPRALNTEAFF. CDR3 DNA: TGTGCCAGCCCCCCCCGGGCGCTGAACACTGAAGCTTTCTTT.